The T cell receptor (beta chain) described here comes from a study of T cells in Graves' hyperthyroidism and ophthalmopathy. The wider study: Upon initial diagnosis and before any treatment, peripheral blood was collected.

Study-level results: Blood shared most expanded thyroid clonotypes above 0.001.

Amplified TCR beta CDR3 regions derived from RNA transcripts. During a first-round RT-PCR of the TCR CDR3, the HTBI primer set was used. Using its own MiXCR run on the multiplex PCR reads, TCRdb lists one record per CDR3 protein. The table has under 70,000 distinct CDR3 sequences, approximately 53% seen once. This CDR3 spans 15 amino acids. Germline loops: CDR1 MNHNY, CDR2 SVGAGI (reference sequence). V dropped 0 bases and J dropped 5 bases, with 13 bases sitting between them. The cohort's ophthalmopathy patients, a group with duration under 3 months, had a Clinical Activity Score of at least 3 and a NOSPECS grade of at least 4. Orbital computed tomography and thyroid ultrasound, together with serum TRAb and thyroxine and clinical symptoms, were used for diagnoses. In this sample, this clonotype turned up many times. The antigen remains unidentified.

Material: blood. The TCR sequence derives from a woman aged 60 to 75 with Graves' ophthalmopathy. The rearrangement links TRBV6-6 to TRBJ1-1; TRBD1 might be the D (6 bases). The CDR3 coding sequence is TGTGCCAGCAGTTACTCGACAGGTCAAGGGACTGAAGCTTTCTTT. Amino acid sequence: CASSYSTGQGTEAFF.